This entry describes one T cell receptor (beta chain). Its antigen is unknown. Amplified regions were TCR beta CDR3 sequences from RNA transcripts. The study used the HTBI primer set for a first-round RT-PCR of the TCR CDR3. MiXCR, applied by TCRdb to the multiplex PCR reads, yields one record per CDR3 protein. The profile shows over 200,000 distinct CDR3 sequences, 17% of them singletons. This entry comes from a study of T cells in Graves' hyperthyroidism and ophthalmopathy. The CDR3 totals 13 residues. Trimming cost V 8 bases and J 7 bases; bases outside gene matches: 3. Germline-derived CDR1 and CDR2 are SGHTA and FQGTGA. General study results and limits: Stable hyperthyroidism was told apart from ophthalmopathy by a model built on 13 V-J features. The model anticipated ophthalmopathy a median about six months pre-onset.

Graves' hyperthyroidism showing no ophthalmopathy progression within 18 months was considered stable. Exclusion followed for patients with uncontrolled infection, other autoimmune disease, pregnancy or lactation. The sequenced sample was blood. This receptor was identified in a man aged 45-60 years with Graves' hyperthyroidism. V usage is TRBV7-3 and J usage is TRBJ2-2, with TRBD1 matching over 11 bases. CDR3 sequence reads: CASGQGAGGELFF. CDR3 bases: TGTGCCAGCGGACAGGGGGCCGGCGGGGAGCTGTTTTTT.